One and the same sample provided the 15 T cell receptor beta chains below, sequenced in a study of blood T cell repertoires in COVID-19. Measured with immunoSEQ multiplex PCR; TCRdb has only the in-frame clones, and not every one. The sample comprises 250,000 to 350,000 clones, 88% of which are singletons, and under 5% rests with the top ten. The sequenced material came from peripheral blood. Receptors were obtained from a woman in her forties or fifties with active or convalescent COVID-19.

The gene calls are TRBV18 and TRBJ1-2; 8 nucleotides align to TRBD1. The V gene end was trimmed by 6 bases and the J gene end by 4 bases; junction bases not matched to a gene: 4. This CDR3 is 13 amino acids long. CDR1 is KGHSH and CDR2 is LQKENI in the germline V gene. CDR3 in DNA: TGTGCCAGCTCGGGACAGGAGGGCTATGGCTACACCTTC. Amino acid sequence: CASSGQEGYGYTF.

This chain connects TRBV6-6 to TRBJ1-5, with 7 bases lining up with TRBD1. V shed 7 bases, J shed 6 bases, and the junction held 6 bases outside the gene matches. The CDR3 spans 13 residues. Germline loops: CDR1 MNHNY, CDR2 SVGAGI (reference sequence). The CDR3 DNA follows: TGTGCCAGCAATGACAGGGCGGGTCAGCCCCAGCATTTT. Its protein product is CASNDRAGQPQHF.

The chain combines TRBV6-6 with TRBJ1-2; 9 nucleotides agree with TRBD1. The germline V gene has CDR1 MNHNY and CDR2 SVGAGI (reference sequence). The CDR3 length is 14 residues. V dropped 4 bases and J dropped 7; count of bases not matched to a gene: 7. CDR3 sequence reads: CASSSGTGNGGYTF. DNA of the CDR3: TGTGCCAGCAGTTCGGGGACAGGGAACGGTGGCTACACCTTC.

Only one count was recorded for this clone. The chain employs TRBV28 and TRBJ1-1; tentatively, D is TRBD1 (6 bases). V was shortened by 5 bases and J by 3 bases, with 7 bases between the two germline ends. In germline, CDR1 is MDHEN, CDR2 SYDVKM. The CDR3 runs 12 residues. The CDR3 DNA follows: TGTGCCAGCAGTACAGGGTACACTGAAGCTTTCTTT. Its protein product is CASSTGYTEAFF. Combining the CDR3 with reference TRBV28 and TRBJ1-1 gives the whole variable domain DVKVTQSSRYLVKRTGEKVFLECVQDMDHENMFWYRQDPGLGLRLIYFSYDVKMKEKGDIPEGYSVSREKKERFSLILESASTNQTSMYLCASSTGYTEAFFGQGTRLTVV.

The chain combines TRBV18 with TRBJ2-3, with D possibly matching TRBD1 (6 bases). Trimming cost V 1 base and J 6 bases, with 17 bases left between them. Per the germline V gene, CDR1 is KGHSH and CDR2 is LQKENI. CDR3 length: 16 residues. CDR3 loop: CASSPRGTFSQDTQYF. In DNA form, the CDR3 reads TGTGCCAGCTCACCACGGGGGACATTTTCTCAGGATACGCAGTATTTT.

The genes are TRBV12-5 and TRBJ1-2; D ambiguous. Per the germline V gene, CDR1 is LGHNT and CDR2 is FRNRAP. CDR3 size: 13 residues. V dropped 6 bases and J dropped 0 bases, with 8 bases sitting between them. Written as DNA, the CDR3 is TGTGCTAGTGGCCCGGGATCTAACTATGGCTACACCTTC. This sequence encodes CASGPGSNYGYTF.

The chain uses TRBV12-3 or TRBV12-4 and TRBJ2-7; D is undetermined. CDR3 length: 12 amino acids. V was clipped by 5 bases and J by 2 bases, with 7 bases between them. The CDR3 nucleotides read TGTGCCAGCAGTCCGTACACCTACGAGCAGTACTTC. It yields the protein CASSPYTYEQYF.

This chain links TRBV2 with TRBJ2-1; the match to TRBD1 covers 9 bases. With 6 bases clipped from V and 6 bases from J, the junction kept 12 bases outside the gene matches. Germline loops: CDR1 SNHLY, CDR2 FYNNEI. The CDR3 length is 16 residues. CDR3 residues: CASSEYGTGNTNEQFF. The CDR3 DNA is TGTGCCAGCAGCGAGTACGGGACAGGGAATACCAATGAGCAGTTCTTC.

The chain joins TRBV27 to TRBJ2-1; D perhaps matches TRBD1 (6 bases). Between the trimmed V and J ends, which lost 5 bases and 4 bases, there was a span of 30 bases. The CDR3 is 20 amino acids. Germline CDR1 and CDR2: MNHEY and SMNVEV (reference sequence). CDR3 coding DNA: TGTGCCAGCAGTCCGCTCCCCCGGCAGGGGCTAAACCTTCCATACAATGAGCAGTTCTTC. This translates into CASSPLPRQGLNLPYNEQFF.

This clone was recorded a few times. The chain links TRBV6-2 or TRBV6-3 to TRBJ2-7; D is perhaps TRBD1 (6 bases). Germline V lookup: CDR1 MNHEY, CDR2 SVGEGT. The CDR3 runs to 13 residues. V lost 4 bases to trimming and J lost 3 bases, with 10 bases between them. The CDR3 sequence: CASSLGHFYEQYF. CDR3 bases: TGTGCCAGCAGTTTGGGACATTTCTACGAGCAGTACTTC.

The sample holds a few counts of this clone. This sample includes further DNA sequences coding for the same CDR3. The chain couples TRBV18 to TRBJ2-5; D gene uncertain. V was trimmed by 3 bases and J by 2 bases, leaving 7 bases between them. Germline lookup yields CDR1 KGHSH and CDR2 LQKENI. The CDR3 runs 13 residues. The CDR3 DNA reads TGTGCCAGCTCACCCGGTGTGCAAGAGACCCAGTACTTC. Its protein is CASSPGVQETQYF.

The CDR3 reads CASRPGQGAYNEQFF. Here the CDR3 DNA reads TGTGCCAGCAGGCCAGGACAGGGTGCCTACAATGAGCAGTTCTTC. The J gene is TRBJ2-1, the V gene TRBV5-4, with TRBD1 identical over 8 bases. J was trimmed by 2 bases and V by 5 bases; bases with no gene match: 6. The germline V gene has CDR1 SGHNT and CDR2 YYREEE (reference sequence). The CDR3 sequence is 15 residues long.

V is TRBV19 and J is TRBJ2-1; the D gene is possibly TRBD2 (6 bases). Germline V CDR1 and CDR2: LNHDA, SQIVND (reference sequence). The CDR3 extends over 15 amino acids. Trimming left V 6 bases short and J 0 bases short, with 12 bases between. The CDR3 is CASRGRISSYNEQFF. As DNA, the CDR3 is TGTGCCAGTAGGGGGAGGATAAGCTCCTACAATGAGCAGTTCTTC.

The chain couples TRBV2 to TRBJ2-2; 10 bases line up with TRBD2. CDR1 is SNHLY, CDR2 FYNNEI, per germline. J was trimmed by 6 bases and V by 3 bases; bases with no gene match: 4. This CDR3 region has 15 residues. CDR3 sequence reads: CASSDRLAGAGELFF. The CDR3 region has the DNA TGTGCCAGCAGTGATCGTCTAGCGGGAGCCGGGGAGCTGTTTTTT.

This chain uses TRBV28 with TRBJ2-7; a possible D gene is TRBD1 (7 bases). This CDR3 is built from 14 residues. Germline V gives CDR1 MDHEN, CDR2 SYDVKM. The V end was cut by 5 bases, the J end by 7 bases, with 18 bases between. The CDR3 protein is CASSPSSTGREQYF. The CDR3 coding sequence is TGTGCCAGCAGTCCAAGCTCGACAGGGAGGGAGCAGTACTTC.